The 20 T cell receptor beta chains reported below all come from one sample, sequenced in a study of response to subunit inactivated influenza vaccine listed by TCRdb under 2018. The library came from RT-PCR. The sequencer was an Illumina HiSeq 2500. TCRdb took the public reads, trimmed them with fastp at Q25, ran MiXCR for clone calling and kept in-frame beta chains. When rows share a CDR3 protein, they turn into one entry using the most common DNA and genes. A total of roughly 790,000 distinct CDR3 sequences appear in this sample, 21% of them only once. The biggest ten clones account for roughly 10% of the sample. The source was PBMCs from blood, collected more than 4 days after vaccination. All receptors derive from a man aged 45-65 years who received an inactivated influenza vaccine. Donor details come from another sample of the same person, matched by shared clones.

The gene calls are TRBV12-5 and TRBJ2-1, with D possibly TRBD2 on 6 matching bases. The CDR3 length is 15 residues. The V and J ends lost 7 bases and 5 bases respectively, with 18 bases between them. CDR1 is LGHNT, CDR2 FRNRAP, per germline. Here the CDR3 DNA reads TGTGCTAGTGCGGGGGAATTGGGGAGGAACAATGAGCAGTTCTTC. Protein: CASAGELGRNNEQFF.

The J gene is TRBJ2-5, the V gene TRBV20-1; a weak D match, TRBD1 (6 bases). Germline lookup yields CDR1 DFQATT and CDR2 SNEGSKA (reference sequence). This CDR3 is built from 13 residues. Trimming pared 6 bases from V and 0 bases from J, leaving 11 bases between. CDR3 amino acids: CSARRDNQETQYF. CDR3 DNA sequence: TGCAGTGCCCGCCGGGACAACCAAGAGACCCAGTACTTC.

This clonotype was recorded many times. This sequence joins TRBV7-2 and TRBJ2-7, with 8 bases fitting TRBD2. The J segment lost 3 bases and the V segment lost 5 bases, leaving 6 bases of the junction unmatched. In germline, CDR1 is SGHTA, CDR2 FQGNSA. The CDR3 runs 14 residues. CDR3 DNA sequence: TGTGCCAGCAGCCTCTCCCGGGGGGGCTACGAGCAGTACTTC. Encoded protein: CASSLSRGGYEQYF.

V and J are TRBV4-1 and TRBJ2-3, with D perhaps matching TRBD1 or TRBD2 (5 bases each). The length of the CDR3 is 16 residues. The V end was cut by 3 bases, the J end by 3 bases, with 16 bases between. Germline assignment: CDR1 MGHRA and CDR2 YSYEKL. CDR3 nucleotides: TGCGCCAGCAGCCAGGGGGTAAACGGGTTGACAGATACGCAGTATTTT. It is translated as CASSQGVNGLTDTQYF.

This clonotype was counted between two and nine times. This chain uses TRBV7-9 with TRBJ1-1; 7 nucleotides line up with TRBD1. The CDR3 length is 14 residues. Germline trimming cut 4 bases from V and 7 bases from J; bases unmatched to any gene: 9. Germline lookup yields CDR1 SEHNR and CDR2 FQNEAQ (reference sequence). CDR3 region: CASSSTDRKIEAFF. CDR3 nucleotide sequence: TGTGCCAGCAGCTCAACGGACAGGAAGATTGAAGCTTTCTTT.

In its sample, this clonotype was seen many times. The chain links TRBV20-1 to TRBJ1-5; the match to TRBD1 covers 7 bases. The CDR3 spans 14 residues. V was clipped by 7 bases and J by 4 bases; unmatched bases: 10. CDR1 and CDR2 from the germline V gene are DFQATT and SNEGSKA (reference sequence). The CDR3 loop is CSGKTGWRNQPQHF. CDR3 DNA: TGCAGTGGGAAGACAGGGTGGAGAAATCAGCCCCAGCATTTT.

CDR3 DNA: TGTGCCAGCAGGGACACAACTCCCTATGGCTACACCTTC. Its translation: CASRDTTPYGYTF. The genes are TRBV28 and TRBJ1-2, with TRBD1 as a possible D gene (5 bases). The germline CDR1 and CDR2 sequences are MDHEN and SYDVKM. Trimming shortened V by 6 bases and J by 4 bases, and 12 bases separated the two germline ends. CDR3 length: 13 residues.

The chain links TRBV20-1 to TRBJ2-1; the D is unclear. This CDR3 has 12 residues. Germline values: CDR1 DFQATT, CDR2 SNEGSKA (reference sequence). Trimming took off 6 bases at V and 3 bases at J, with 9 bases between the two ends. This chain's CDR3 is CSAVWGYNEQFF. The CDR3 bases are TGCAGTGCAGTGTGGGGCTACAATGAGCAGTTCTTC.

This clonotype was counted between two and nine times. This chain links TRBV9 with TRBJ2-7, with D tentatively TRBD2 (7 bases). The CDR3 is made up of 16 amino acids. Trimming stripped 3 bases from V and 3 bases from J, with 19 bases between. Germline V gene sequence: CDR1 SGDLS, CDR2 YYNGEE. This chain's CDR3 is CASSGREGGSRYEQYF. As DNA, the CDR3 is TGTGCCAGCAGCGGGCGAGAGGGGGGGAGTCGCTACGAGCAGTACTTC.

This clonotype has a handful of counts. The chain joins TRBV4-3 to TRBJ2-2; 7 bases align to TRBD1. The CDR3 has 17 residues. CDR1 is LGHNA, CDR2 YSLEER, per germline. The ends lost 0 bases at V and 0 bases at J; junction bases unmatched: 4. The CDR3 spells CASSQDLTGPNTGELFF. The CDR3 DNA follows: TGCGCCAGCAGCCAAGATTTGACAGGGCCGAACACCGGGGAGCTGTTTTTT.

CDR3 loop: CSVNPGTGGETQYF. In nucleotides, the CDR3 is TGCAGCGTTAATCCCGGGACGGGCGGAGAGACCCAGTACTTC. The genes are TRBV29-1 and TRBJ2-5, with D possibly being TRBD1 or TRBD2 (5 bases each). CDR3 length: 14 amino acids. Germline V gives CDR1 SQVTM, CDR2 ANQGSEA. The ends were cut back, 5 bases at V and 4 bases at J, with 17 bases in the middle.

This clonotype was picked up a small number of times. The chain recombines TRBV29-1 with TRBJ2-2, with D possibly being TRBD1 or TRBD2 (5 bases each). The CDR3 totals 12 residues. V was cut by 6 bases and J by 5 bases, with 10 bases left in between. Germline assignment: CDR1 SQVTM and CDR2 ANQGSEA. The CDR3: CSVGERTGELFF. The CDR3 nucleotides are TGCAGCGTGGGGGAGAGGACCGGGGAGCTGTTTTTT.

There are many counts of this clonotype. The chain joins TRBV12-3 or TRBV12-4 to TRBJ2-5, with 8 bases aligning to TRBD2. This CDR3 comprises 14 residues. V was pared by 6 bases and J by 2 bases, with 5 bases of the junction left unmatched. CDR3 coding DNA: TGTGCCAGCAGCCTACTAGCGGCACAAGAGACCCAGTACTTC. Its protein product is CASSLLAAQETQYF.

Ten or more counts support this clonotype. The V and J genes are TRBV12-3 or TRBV12-4 and TRBJ2-3, with 8 positions matching TRBD1. The CDR3 covers 13 residues. V shed 5 bases, J shed 6 bases, and the junction held 4 bases outside the gene matches. CDR3 bases: TGTGCCAGCAGTATCCACAGGGGGGATACGCAGTATTTT. It is translated as CASSIHRGDTQYF.

The chain employs TRBV29-1 and TRBJ2-3; no firm D call. Deletions cut 7 bases from V and 4 bases from J, with 12 bases between. CDR1 and CDR2 from the germline V gene are SQVTM and ANQGSEA. The CDR3 runs to 12 residues. CDR3 protein: CSAERGPDTQYF. CDR3 coding DNA: TGCAGCGCCGAAAGAGGCCCAGATACGCAGTATTTT.

This clonotype has more than one count but fewer than ten. The V gene is TRBV10-3, the J gene TRBJ1-6, with a tentative D call TRBD1 (6 bases). Germline lookup yields CDR1 ENHRY and CDR2 SYGVKD. V shed 10 bases and J shed 9 bases, with 22 bases lying between them. CDR3 length: 15 residues. CDR3 residues: CATQPPNRETSPLHF. The CDR3 region has the DNA TGTGCCACCCAACCCCCCAACAGGGAAACTTCACCCCTCCACTTT.

The chain combines TRBV27 with TRBJ2-2; 7 bases fit TRBD2. Trimming cost V 2 bases and J 3 bases; bases outside gene matches: 6. Germline V CDR1 and CDR2: MNHEY, SMNVEV (reference sequence). This CDR3 has 16 amino acids. The CDR3 nucleotides read TGTGCCAGCAGTTTACTGGCGGGAGATGACACCGGGGAGCTGTTTTTT. Protein: CASSLLAGDDTGELFF.

The J gene is TRBJ2-1, the V gene TRBV20-1; TRBD2 aligns across 10 bases. Germline-derived CDR1 and CDR2 are DFQATT and SNEGSKA (reference sequence). This CDR3 region has 14 residues. V dropped 6 bases and J dropped 11; count of bases not matched to a gene: 13. The CDR3 here is CSAIGLAGVGQQFF. CDR3 sequence (DNA): TGCAGTGCGATAGGGCTAGCGGGAGTAGGGCAGCAGTTCTTC.

This clonotype was observed a handful of times. The chain is built from TRBV7-9 and TRBJ2-3; 12 nucleotides line up with TRBD1. Losses at the gene ends were 3 bases for V and 3 bases for J; bases not matched to a gene: 4. This CDR3 contains 16 residues. Germline CDR1 and CDR2: SEHNR and FQNEAQ (reference sequence). This CDR3 is CASSLGTGGTTDTQYF. DNA for the CDR3: TGTGCCAGCAGCTTGGGGACAGGGGGCACGACAGATACGCAGTATTTT.

The V gene is TRBV20-1, the J gene TRBJ2-7; perhaps TRBD2 as D (7 bases). V lost 8 bases to trimming and J lost 4 bases, with 15 bases between them. The length of the CDR3 is 12 residues. Germline V lookup: CDR1 DFQATT, CDR2 SNEGSKA (reference sequence). This CDR3 reads CSLREGGYEQYF. The DNA for the CDR3 is TGCAGTCTCAGGGAGGGGGGTTACGAGCAGTACTTC.